The 10 T cell receptor beta chains below were found in one sample sequenced in a study of OX40 agonist ivuxolimab in advanced cancers. Libraries were prepared by immunoSEQ multiplex PCR; TCRdb keeps only in-frame clonotypes and omits some of them. The table records about 45,000 clones, approximately 80% of them present only once. The input for sequencing was CD4+ or CD8+ T cells sorted from blood, taken in a trial of the OX40 agonist ivuxolimab. The receptor source for this set is an adult with an advanced solid tumor such as melanoma, head and neck, liver or kidney cancer.

In this sample, this clone turned up a few times. The genes are TRBV30 and TRBJ1-1; no clear D gene. The CDR3 covers 13 residues. The V gene lost 7 bases and the J gene lost 0 bases, with 12 bases spanning the gap. Germline CDR1 is GTSNPN and CDR2 is SVGIG (reference sequence). This CDR3 reads CASYQYMNTEAFF. In nucleotides, the CDR3 is TGTGCCTCCTACCAGTATATGAACACTGAAGCTTTCTTT.

The gene calls are TRBV4-1 and TRBJ2-5; the D gene is possibly TRBD2 (6 bases). V was clipped by 3 bases and J by 5 bases, with 19 bases between them. The CDR3 runs to 16 residues. Germline assignment: CDR1 MGHRA and CDR2 YSYEKL. CDR3 sequence (DNA): TGCGCCAGCAGCCAGGGAAGTGTACGAGGGACTGAGACCCAGTACTTC. It yields the protein CASSQGSVRGTETQYF.

The rearrangement links TRBV10-3 to TRBJ2-3; D remains ambiguous. Germline V gene data show CDR1 as ENHRY and CDR2 as SYGVKD. CDR3 length equals 16 residues. V was shortened by 0 bases and J by 4 bases, with 14 bases between the two germline ends. CDR3 in DNA: TGTGCCATCAGTGAGTCGATGGGGTTAGAGGCAGATACGCAGTATTTT. Translating gives CAISESMGLEADTQYF.

The rearrangement uses TRBV29-1 and TRBJ2-2; no definite D call. CDR1 is SQVTM, CDR2 ANQGSEA, per germline. The CDR3 extends over 11 amino acids. The germline V and J ends were trimmed by 3 bases and 6 bases, with 5 bases remaining between them. The CDR3 spells CSVESAGELFF. CDR3 sequence (DNA): TGCAGCGTTGAGAGCGCCGGGGAGCTGTTTTTT.

The chain joins TRBV28 to TRBJ2-5, with D unresolved. The ends were cut back, 3 bases at V and 1 base at J, with 12 bases in the middle. Per the germline V gene, CDR1 is MDHEN and CDR2 is SYDVKM. CDR3 length: 15 amino acids. The CDR3 sequence: CASSLERPSQETQYF. CDR3 DNA: TGTGCCAGCAGTTTGGAACGACCATCCCAAGAGACCCAGTACTTC.

On this clone: Other DNA sequences in this specimen translate into the identical CDR3. The chain joins TRBV29-1 to TRBJ1-2; D is possibly TRBD1 (5 bases). V was clipped by 3 bases and J by 7 bases, with 6 bases between them. The CDR3 is 10 amino acids. Germline V gene data show CDR1 as SQVTM and CDR2 as ANQGSEA. CDR3 nucleotide sequence: TGCAGCGTTGATCAGGGTGGCTACACCTTC. This sequence encodes CSVDQGGYTF.

This chain uses TRBV6-5 with TRBJ1-4; D uncertain. The CDR3 totals 14 residues. The ends were cut back, 8 bases at V and 2 bases at J, with 12 bases in the middle. The germline gives CDR1 MNHEY, CDR2 SVGAGI. CDR3 protein: CASCDGSTNEKLFF. CDR3 nucleotides: TGTGCCAGCTGTGATGGGAGCACTAATGAAAAACTGTTTTTT.

The chain combines TRBV11-2 with TRBJ1-2; D not resolved. The CDR3 sequence is 14 residues long. V gave up 5 bases and J gave up 8 bases, with 18 bases separating them. Germline V CDR1 and CDR2: SGHAT, FQNNGV. CDR3 nucleotide sequence: TGTGCCAGCAGCGTAACGGGAGCCCCGTGGGGCTACACCTTC. Encoded protein: CASSVTGAPWGYTF.

The chain combines TRBV2 with TRBJ2-1; the D gene is possibly TRBD2 (5 bases). The CDR3 length is 16 residues. V shed 3 bases and J shed 7 bases, with 19 bases lying between them. CDR1 is SNHLY, CDR2 FYNNEI, per germline. CDR3 sequence (DNA): TGTGCCAGCAGTGATTCTCAGGACTCGGATTGGAATGAGCAGTTCTTC. This translates into CASSDSQDSDWNEQFF.

The gene calls are TRBV30 and TRBJ2-7, with 9 positions matching TRBD1. The trim removed 4 bases at V and 3 bases at J, leaving 13 bases unmatched. The V gene's germline CDR1 is GTSNPN and CDR2 SVGIG (reference sequence). This CDR3 region has 16 residues. CDR3: CAWIFPGDRALYEQYF. For the CDR3, the DNA is TGTGCCTGGATCTTCCCAGGGGACAGGGCCCTCTACGAGCAGTACTTC.